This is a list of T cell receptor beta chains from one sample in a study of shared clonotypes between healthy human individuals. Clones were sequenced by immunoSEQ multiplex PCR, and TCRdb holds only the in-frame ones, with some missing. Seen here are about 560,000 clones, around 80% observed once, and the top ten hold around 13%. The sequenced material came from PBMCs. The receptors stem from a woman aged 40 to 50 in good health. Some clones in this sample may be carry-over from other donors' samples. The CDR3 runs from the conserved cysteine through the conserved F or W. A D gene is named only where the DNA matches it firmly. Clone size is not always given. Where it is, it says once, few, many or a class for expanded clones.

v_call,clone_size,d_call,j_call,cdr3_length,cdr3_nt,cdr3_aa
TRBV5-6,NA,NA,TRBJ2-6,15,TGTGCCAGCAGCTTCGGGATCTCTGGGGCCAACGTCCTGACTTTC,CASSFGISGANVLTF
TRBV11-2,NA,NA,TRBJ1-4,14,TGTGCCAGCAGCTCCAGGGGTGTCGATGAAAAACTGTTTTTT,CASSSRGVDEKLFF
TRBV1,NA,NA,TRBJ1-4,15,TGCACCAGCAGCCAAGAGGGGCAGGGGGCGAGGAAACTGTTTTTT,CTSSQEGQGARKLFF
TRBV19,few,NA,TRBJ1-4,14,TGTGCCAGTATCGGAACAGGGTATAATGAAAAACTGTTTTTT,CASIGTGYNEKLFF
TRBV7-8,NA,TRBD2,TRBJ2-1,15,TGTGCCAGCAGCTGGACGGGAGGACCCTACAATGAGCAGTTCTTC,CASSWTGGPYNEQFF
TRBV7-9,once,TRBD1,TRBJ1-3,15,TGTGCCAGCAGCTTAGGGACAGGGAGTGGAAACACCATATATTTT,CASSLGTGSGNTIYF
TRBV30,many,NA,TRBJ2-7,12,TGTGCCGGAACAGGGAATTCCTACGAGCAGTACTTC,CAGTGNSYEQYF
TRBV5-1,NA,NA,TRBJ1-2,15,TGCGCCAGCAGCTTGGTTGCAGCCTCTAACTATGGCTACACCTTC,CASSLVAASNYGYTF
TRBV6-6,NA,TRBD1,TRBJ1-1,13,TGTGCCAGCAGTTCAGGGGGACGGACTGAAGCTTTCTTT,CASSSGGRTEAFF
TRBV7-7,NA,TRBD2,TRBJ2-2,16,TGTGCTAGCAGCTTAGCCTCTAGCGGGAGCACCGGGGAGCTGTTTTTT,CASSLASSGSTGELFF
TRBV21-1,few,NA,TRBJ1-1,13,TGTGCCAGCAGCACCTACAGGGACACTGAAGCTTTCTTT,CASSTYRDTEAFF
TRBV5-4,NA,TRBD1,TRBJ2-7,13,TGTGCCAGCAGTCCGGGACAGGATCCCGAGCAGTACTTC,CASSPGQDPEQYF
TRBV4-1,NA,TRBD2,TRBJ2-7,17,TGCGCCAGCAGCCCGGGACTAGCGGCTCTTAGGGGATACGAGCAGTACTTC,CASSPGLAALRGYEQYF
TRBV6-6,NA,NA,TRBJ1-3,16,TGTGCCAGCAGTTATCAGGGGCAGGACTCTGGAAACACCATATATTTT,CASSYQGQDSGNTIYF
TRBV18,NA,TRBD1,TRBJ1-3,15,TGTGCCAGCTCACCGGGACAGGGCTCAAGAAACACCATATATTTT,CASSPGQGSRNTIYF
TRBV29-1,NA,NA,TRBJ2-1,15,TGCAGCGTTCTGGCCCGGATCACCGGTTACAATGAGCAGTTCTTC,CSVLARITGYNEQFF
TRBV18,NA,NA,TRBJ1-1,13,TGTGCCAGCTCACCGGCGGGGGCCACTGAAGCTTTCTTT,CASSPAGATEAFF
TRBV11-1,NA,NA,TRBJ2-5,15,TGTGCCAGCAGCATTAGCCGGAGGGCACAAGAGACCCAGTACTTC,CASSISRRAQETQYF
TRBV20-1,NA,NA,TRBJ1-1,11,TGCAGTGACGGGGGGGCAGGGAGGGCTTTCTTT,CSDGGAGRAFF
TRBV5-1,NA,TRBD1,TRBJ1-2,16,TGCGCCAGCAGCCCAGGGGGTCCTACTCTTAGCTATGGCTACACCTTC,CASSPGGPTLSYGYTF
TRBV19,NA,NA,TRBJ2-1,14,TGTGCCAGTAGTATCAGGGTACACAACAATGAGCAGTTCTTC,CASSIRVHNNEQFF
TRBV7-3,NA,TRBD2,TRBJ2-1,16,TGTGCCAGCAGCTTAGCGGGACTAGCGGGAGGCGGGGAGCAGTTCTTC,CASSLAGLAGGGEQFF
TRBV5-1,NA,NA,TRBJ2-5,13,TGCGCCAGCAGCTTGTCACAGCAAGAGACCCAGTACTTC,CASSLSQQETQYF
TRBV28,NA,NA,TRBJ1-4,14,TGTGCCAGCAGTTTACAGGGGTTTGATGAAAAACTGTTTTTT,CASSLQGFDEKLFF
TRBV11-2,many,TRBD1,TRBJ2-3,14,TGTGCCAGCAGCTTAGAAAGGGGGCAGGATACGCAGTATTTT,CASSLERGQDTQYF
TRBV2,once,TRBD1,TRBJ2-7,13,TGTGCCACCGGATGGGACAGCTCCTACGAGCAGTACTTC,CATGWDSSYEQYF
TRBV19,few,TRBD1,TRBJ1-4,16,TGTGCCAGTACCGACAGGGCCAAAGCAACTAATGAAAAACTGCTTTTT,CASTDRAKATNEKLLF
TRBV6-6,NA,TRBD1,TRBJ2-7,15,TGTGCCAGCAGCCCTGACAGGGGGTCAAGGAACGAGCAGTACTTC,CASSPDRGSRNEQYF
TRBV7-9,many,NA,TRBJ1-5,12,TGTGCCAGCAGCCGGACTGATCAGCCCCAGCATTTT,CASSRTDQPQHF
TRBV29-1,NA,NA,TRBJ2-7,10,TGCAGCGTAGTGATTCTTAGGGAGTACTTC,CSVVILREYF
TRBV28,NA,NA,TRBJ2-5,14,TGTGCCAGCAGTGCTGTAGACAGGCAAGAGACCCAGTACTTC,CASSAVDRQETQYF
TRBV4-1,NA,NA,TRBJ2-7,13,TGCGCCAGCAGCCTTGGACCTACTGACGAGCAGTACTTC,CASSLGPTDEQYF
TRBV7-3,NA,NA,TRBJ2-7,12,TGTGCCAGCAGCCTCCCTATGAGGGAGAGGCACTTC,CASSLPMRERHF
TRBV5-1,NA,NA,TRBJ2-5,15,TGCGCCAGCAGCTTGTGGCTAGCTGTACAAGAGACCCAGTACTTC,CASSLWLAVQETQYF
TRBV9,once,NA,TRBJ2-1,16,TGTGCCAGCACCCCAGGGGTACTCCTTAACTACAATGAGCAGTTCTTC,CASTPGVLLNYNEQFF
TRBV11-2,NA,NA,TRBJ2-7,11,TGTGCCAGCAGCTTAGGAGAGGTGGAGTACTTC,CASSLGEVEYF
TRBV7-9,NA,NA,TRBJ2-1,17,TGTGCCAGCAGCTTAGGGGGAGTAGCCCTCCGGGGCAATGAGCAGTTCTTC,CASSLGGVALRGNEQFF
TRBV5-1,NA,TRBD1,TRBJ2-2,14,TGCGCCAGCAGCTTTCAGGGGGCCCCCGGGGAGCTGTTTTTT,CASSFQGAPGELFF
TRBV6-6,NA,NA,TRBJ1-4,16,TGTGCCAGCAGTTCCCCTAGGACAGCAACTAATGAAAAACTGTTTTTT,CASSSPRTATNEKLFF
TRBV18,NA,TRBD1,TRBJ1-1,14,TGTGCCAGCTCACTAGGGACAGTGAACACTGAAGCTTTCTTT,CASSLGTVNTEAFF
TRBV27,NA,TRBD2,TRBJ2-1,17,TGTGCCAGCACTTCCTGGGCGGGAGCGGGGTCCTACAATGAGCAGTTCTTC,CASTSWAGAGSYNEQFF
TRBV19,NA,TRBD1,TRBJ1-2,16,TGTGCCAGTAGTAATCCACGACAGGGGTTAAACTATGGCTACACCTTC,CASSNPRQGLNYGYTF
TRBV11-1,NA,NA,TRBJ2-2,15,TGTGCCAGCAGCCAAGATCACGGGAGTACCGGGGAGCTGTTTTTT,CASSQDHGSTGELFF
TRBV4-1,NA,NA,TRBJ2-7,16,TGCGCCAGCAGCCAAGGTCCAACGGGACACCTCTACGAGCAGTACTTC,CASSQGPTGHLYEQYF
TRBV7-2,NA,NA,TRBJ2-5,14,TGTGCCACCTCCTACCGGGGGAGGGGGGAGACCCAGTACTTC,CATSYRGRGETQYF
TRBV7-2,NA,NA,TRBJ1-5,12,TGTGCCAGCAGCTTCCCCAATCAGCCCCAGCATTTT,CASSFPNQPQHF
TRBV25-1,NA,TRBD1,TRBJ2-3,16,TGTGCCAGCAGTGTCGACAGGGGTTGGGGCACAGATACGCAGTATTTT,CASSVDRGWGTDTQYF
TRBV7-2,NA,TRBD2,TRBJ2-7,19,TGTGCCAGCACTCAAAGGGGAGGGACTAGCTTCGTCCGGGCCTACGAGCAGTACTTC,CASTQRGGTSFVRAYEQYF
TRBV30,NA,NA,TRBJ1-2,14,TGTGCCTGGGGTGTGGGGGGCAAAAACTATGGCTACACCTTC,CAWGVGGKNYGYTF
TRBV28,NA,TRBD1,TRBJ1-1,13,TGTGCCAGCAGTCTTCCCACAGGGGGTCAAACTTTCTTT,CASSLPTGGQTFF
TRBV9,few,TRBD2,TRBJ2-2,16,TGTGCCAGCAGCGTGAGACTAGCGGGAGCACCCGGGGAGCTGTTTTTT,CASSVRLAGAPGELFF
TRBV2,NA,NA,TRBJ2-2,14,TGTGCCAGCAGTGAACGACAGAGCGGCGGGGAGCTGTTTTTT,CASSERQSGGELFF
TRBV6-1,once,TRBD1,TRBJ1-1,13,TGTGCCAGCAGGACGACAGGGGTTGTTGAAGCTTTCTTT,CASRTTGVVEAFF
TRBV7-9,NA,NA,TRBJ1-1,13,TGTGCCAGCAGCTTCGTCGGGAACACTGAAGCTTTCTTT,CASSFVGNTEAFF
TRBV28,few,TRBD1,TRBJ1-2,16,TGTGCCAGCAGGCGAATGGGACAGGGCTCCTCCTATGGCTACACCTTC,CASRRMGQGSSYGYTF